This record concerns one T cell receptor beta chain sequence. Antigen unknown. The entry originates in a study of shared clonotypes between healthy human individuals. Every one of the donors was a Caucasian adult that lived in Nashville, Tennessee. Researchers partitioned CD4+ cells into CD45RA+ naive and CD45RA-negative memory subsets. Study-level findings and limits: Estimated clonotype richness was generally higher in naive than memory subsets.

Per the study methods: Junction-only sequences produced by ImmunoSEQ had no quality scores, so filtering differed. Repertoires were generated with immunoSEQ multiplex PCR, while TCRdb's copy carries only in-frame clones and drops some. For V, J and clone size, that table is used; D and trimming come from the DNA. This table has around 2.5 million clones, approximately 94% appearing once. This receptor was taken from a man younger than 35 in good health. Some clones in this sample may be carry-over from other donors' samples. The sequencing sample was made of naive CD4+ T cells from PBMCs. The subset was: CD45RA+ positively selected.

In DNA, the CDR3 is TGTGCCCACTCATCTAGTAACTATGGCTACACCTTC. Translated, it gives CAHSSSNYGYTF. The rearrangement links TRBV10-3 to TRBJ1-2; no clear D gene. This CDR3 comprises 12 residues. Germline V gives CDR1 ENHRY, CDR2 SYGVKD. The V end lost 11 bases, the J end lost 1 base, and 11 bases lay between the germline ends.